This T cell receptor (beta chain) was found in a study of blood T cell repertoires in COVID-19. Overall study context: COVID-19 samples from acute and convalescent phases originated in the United States, Italy and Spain. From T cells, B-cell-depleted T cells, or PBMCs came the material, which was cDNA or gDNA.

Original analysis: Amplification of reference gene primers was used by the study to estimate nucleated cell counts. Profiled with immunoSEQ multiplex PCR; TCRdb holds only in-frame clones, not every one. V and J calls and clone size are copied from that table; D and trimming were computed from the DNA. In the table there are about 170,000 clones, roughly 86% of which are singletons. Sequencing was performed on peripheral blood. This sequence was found in a man between 65 and 85 years old with acute or convalescent COVID-19.

This CDR3 reads CASSPTGIYEQYF. DNA of the CDR3: TGTGCCAGCTCCCCGACAGGGATCTACGAGCAGTACTTC. This sequence joins TRBV18 and TRBJ2-7; 7 bases align to TRBD1. Germline-derived CDR1 and CDR2 are KGHSH and LQKENI. The J segment lost 3 bases and the V segment lost 6 bases, leaving 5 bases of the junction unmatched. The CDR3 loop spans 13 amino acids.